This passage covers 4 T cell receptor beta chains from one sample sequenced in a study of glioma-infiltrating T cells. Using RNA template, CDR3s of TCR alpha and beta were amplified with iRepertoire arm-PCR. Each CDR3 protein gets one entry after TCRdb re-called the multiplex PCR reads with MiXCR. The data contain about 410,000 distinct CDR3 sequences, less than 50% of them seen just once; the ten biggest clones take up 9.5% to 15%. The sample comprised glioma tissue, nonneoplastic brain tissue, or PBMCs (not recorded which). Receptor source: a human donor with low-grade glioma or glioblastoma, undergoing nonglioma brain surgery, or in good health (not recorded which).

This clonotype was counted only a few times. The chain employs TRBV4-1 and TRBJ2-3, with D perhaps matching TRBD2 (6 bases). Trimming pared 2 bases from V and 1 base from J, leaving 7 bases between. Germline V lookup: CDR1 MGHRA, CDR2 YSYEKL. The CDR3 contains 14 residues. This CDR3 reads CASSQTGGTDTQYF. In nucleotides, the CDR3 is TGCGCCAGCAGCCAAACGGGGGGCACAGATACGCAGTATTTT.

This clonotype appeared a single time. The rearrangement uses TRBV27 and TRBJ2-3; tentatively, D is TRBD1 or TRBD2 (5 bases each). The CDR3 has 15 residues. Trimming cost V 8 bases and J 2 bases, with 17 bases left between them. Germline V gives CDR1 MNHEY, CDR2 SMNVEV (reference sequence). The CDR3, as DNA: TGTGCCAGCTCACCATGGACGGGACCCACAGATACGCAGTATTTT. It is translated as CASSPWTGPTDTQYF.

This clonotype was seen more than once but under ten times. V and J are TRBV4-3 and TRBJ2-5; D might be TRBD2 (7 bases). Germline CDR1 and CDR2: LGHNA and YSLEER. The CDR3 consists of 17 residues. Trimming shortened V by 0 bases and J by 2 bases, and 16 bases separated the two germline ends. CDR3 sequence reads: CASSQEGGAGGQETQYF. CDR3 sequence (DNA): TGCGCCAGCAGCCAAGAGGGGGGGGCAGGAGGGCAAGAGACCCAGTACTTC.

This chain connects TRBV18 to TRBJ1-1; D uncertain. CDR1 and CDR2 (germline): KGHSH, LQKENI. This CDR3 has 15 residues. V gave up 5 bases and J gave up 0 bases, with 13 bases separating them. CDR3 residues: CASSSSHLLNTEAFF. The DNA for the CDR3 is TGTGCCAGCTCATCCTCACACCTGCTGAACACTGAAGCTTTCTTT.